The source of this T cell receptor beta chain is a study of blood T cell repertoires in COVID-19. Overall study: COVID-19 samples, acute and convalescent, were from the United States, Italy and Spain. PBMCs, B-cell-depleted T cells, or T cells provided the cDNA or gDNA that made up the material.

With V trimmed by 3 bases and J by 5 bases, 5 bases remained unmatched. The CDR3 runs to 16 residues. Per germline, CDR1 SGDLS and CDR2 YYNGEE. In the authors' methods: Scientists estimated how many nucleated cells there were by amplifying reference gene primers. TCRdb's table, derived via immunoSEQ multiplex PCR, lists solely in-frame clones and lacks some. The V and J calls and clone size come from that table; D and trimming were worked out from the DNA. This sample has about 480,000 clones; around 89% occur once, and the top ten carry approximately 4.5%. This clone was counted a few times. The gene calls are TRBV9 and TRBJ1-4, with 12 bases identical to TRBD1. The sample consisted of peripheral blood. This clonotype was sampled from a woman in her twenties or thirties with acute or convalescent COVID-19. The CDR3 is CASSERGTGGNEKLFF. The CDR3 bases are TGTGCCAGCAGCGAGAGGGGGACAGGGGGCAATGAAAAACTGTTTTTT.